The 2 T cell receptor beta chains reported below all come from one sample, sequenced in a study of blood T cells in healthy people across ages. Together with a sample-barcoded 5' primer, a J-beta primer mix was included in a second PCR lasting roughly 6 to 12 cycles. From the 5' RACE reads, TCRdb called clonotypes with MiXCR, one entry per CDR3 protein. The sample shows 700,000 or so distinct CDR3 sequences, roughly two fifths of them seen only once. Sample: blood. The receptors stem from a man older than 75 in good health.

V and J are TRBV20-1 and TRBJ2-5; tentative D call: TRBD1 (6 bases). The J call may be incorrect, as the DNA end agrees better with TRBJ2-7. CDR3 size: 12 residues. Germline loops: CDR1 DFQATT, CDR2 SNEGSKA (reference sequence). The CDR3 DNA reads TGCAGTGCTAGATTGACAGGCGGCGAGCAGTACTTC. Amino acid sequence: CSARLTGGEQYF.

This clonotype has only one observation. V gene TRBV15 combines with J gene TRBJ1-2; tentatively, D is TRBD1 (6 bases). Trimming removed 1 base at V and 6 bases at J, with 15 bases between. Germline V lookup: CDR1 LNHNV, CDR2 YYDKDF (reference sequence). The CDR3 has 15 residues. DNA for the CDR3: TGTGCCACCAGCAGAGCCTTCGGGGGGCTCCATGGCTACACCTTC. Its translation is CATSRAFGGLHGYTF.